The 27 T cell receptor beta chains below were found in one sample sequenced in a study of cytomegalovirus exposure and HLA in healthy donors. Primers included in the PCR were 60 Vbeta and 13 Jbeta primers. The assay was immunoSEQ multiplex PCR, and TCRdb's table has in-frame clones only and misses some. Here the sample spans over 150,000 clones, 70% to 80% being singletons. The sequenced sample was PBMCs. Receptor source: a woman in her thirties in good health and CMV-seronegative.

This clone was counted between two and nine times. Other DNA sequences within the sample encode an identical CDR3. The rearrangement links TRBV30 to TRBJ1-5; 7 positions agree with TRBD1. This CDR3 is built from 13 residues. V lost 1 base to trimming and J lost 6 bases; unmatched junction nucleotides: 3. From germline, CDR1 is GTSNPN and CDR2 SVGIG (reference sequence). The CDR3: CAWSGTGVQPQHF. CDR3 DNA sequence: TGTGCCTGGAGTGGAACAGGGGTTCAGCCCCAGCATTTT.

The chain is built from TRBV5-4 and TRBJ2-7; 7 bases align to TRBD2. The length of the CDR3 is 16 residues. Unmatched junction bases numbered 11, after V lost 5 bases and J lost 0 bases. Germline CDR1 and CDR2: SGHNT and YYREEE (reference sequence). The CDR3 reads CASRVHGGTYSYEQYF. The CDR3 nucleotides read TGTGCCAGCAGGGTTCACGGGGGGACTTACTCCTACGAGCAGTACTTC.

This CDR3 reads CASSLSAGVNEQYF. The CDR3 region has the DNA TGTGCCAGCAGTTTATCAGCGGGAGTAAACGAGCAGTACTTC. The V and J genes are TRBV28 and TRBJ2-7; TRBD2 aligns across 8 bases. Per germline, CDR1 MDHEN and CDR2 SYDVKM. V shed 1 base and J 5 bases; nucleotides not matched to a gene: 4. The CDR3 is 14 amino acids.

V gene TRBV5-6 combines with J gene TRBJ2-7, with TRBD2 matching over 7 bases. This CDR3 has 14 amino acids. Trimming removed 3 bases from V and 2 bases from J; junction bases left unmatched: 5. From germline, CDR1 is SGHDT and CDR2 YYEEEE. CDR3 DNA: TGTGCCAGCAGCTCCGCGGGGGAGACCTACGAGCAGTACTTC. Protein sequence: CASSSAGETYEQYF.

The V gene is TRBV9, the J gene TRBJ1-3; D ambiguous. Germline CDR1 reads SGDLS; CDR2 reads YYNGEE. Trimming left V 4 bases short and J 0 bases short, with 14 bases between. The length of the CDR3 is 16 residues. The CDR3 bases are TGTGCCAGCAGCTTTCAGGAGGAGAACTCTGGAAACACCATATATTTT. It yields the protein CASSFQEENSGNTIYF.

J is TRBJ1-2 and V is TRBV5-1; 7 nucleotides align to TRBD1. Per the germline V gene, CDR1 is SGHRS and CDR2 is YFSETQ. The V segment lost 2 bases and the J segment 8 bases; nucleotides outside the gene matches: 15. This CDR3 is 16 amino acids long. CDR3 sequence: CASSFLTGQAFPGYTF. As DNA, the CDR3 is TGCGCCAGCAGCTTTCTCACCGGACAGGCCTTTCCCGGCTACACCTTC.

The V and J genes are TRBV19 and TRBJ1-2; D may be TRBD1 (5 bases). Trimming removed 9 bases from V and 7 bases from J, with 24 bases in between. Germline lookup yields CDR1 LNHDA and CDR2 SQIVND (reference sequence). The length of the CDR3 is 15 residues. The CDR3 DNA reads TGTGCCAGCAGTCGAATCGTGTCCAGGGTTGGTGGCTACACCTTC. Translating it yields CASSRIVSRVGGYTF.

Only a few counts were recorded for this clone. The chain links TRBV14 to TRBJ2-3; the D is unclear. The germline gives CDR1 SGHDN, CDR2 FVKESK. Between the trimmed V and J ends, which lost 4 bases and 1 base, there was a span of 24 bases. CDR3 length equals 19 residues. CDR3 residues: CASSRYLSGSSIRTDTQYF. The CDR3 DNA reads as TGTGCCAGCAGCCGGTACCTCTCAGGCTCCTCTATCCGCACAGATACGCAGTATTTT.

The CDR3 DNA follows: TGTGCCAGTTCGGTGGCCTACGAGCAGTACTTC. Translating it yields CASSVAYEQYF. This rearrangement joins TRBV11-2 to TRBJ2-7; D is undetermined. Deletions cut 9 bases from V and 2 bases from J, with 8 bases between. The length of the CDR3 is 11 residues. The V gene's germline CDR1 is SGHAT and CDR2 FQNNGV.

The CDR3 here is CASSLSSGANVLTF. For the CDR3, the DNA is TGTGCCAGCAGCCTTAGCTCTGGGGCCAACGTCCTGACTTTC. The chain carries TRBV27 and TRBJ2-6; no clear D. The V end was cut by 6 bases, the J end by 0 bases, with 6 bases between. Germline V CDR1 and CDR2: MNHEY, SMNVEV (reference sequence). The CDR3 length is 14 residues. Full variable domain (remainder filled in from reference TRBV27 and TRBJ2-6): EAQVTQNPRYLITVTGKKLTVTCSQNMNHEYMSWYRQDPGLGLRQIYYSMNVEVTDKGDVPEGYKVSRKEKRNFPLILESPSPNQTSLYFCASSLSSGANVLTFGAGSRLTVL.

The chain carries TRBV29-1 and TRBJ2-2; 8 bases agree with TRBD1. The germline CDR1 and CDR2 sequences are SQVTM and ANQGSEA. This CDR3 has 14 residues. V shed 6 bases, J shed 0 bases, and the junction held 3 bases outside the gene matches. In DNA, the CDR3 is TGCAGCGTATGGACAGGGACGAACACCGGGGAGCTGTTTTTT. This codes for CSVWTGTNTGELFF.

The chain employs TRBV15 and TRBJ1-3; D perhaps matches TRBD1 (5 bases). This CDR3 contains 15 residues. V shed 2 bases and J shed 4 bases, with 12 bases lying between them. Germline assignment: CDR1 LNHNV and CDR2 YYDKDF (reference sequence). The CDR3 bases are TGTGCCACCAGCAGAAAGACAGTTTGGGGAAACACCATATATTTT. Protein: CATSRKTVWGNTIYF.

The chain employs TRBV4-2 and TRBJ1-2, with D possibly being TRBD1 (6 bases). This CDR3 comprises 15 residues. Germline values: CDR1 LGHNA, CDR2 YNFKEQ. V lost 0 bases, J lost 5 bases, and 13 bases lay in between. In DNA form, the CDR3 reads TGTGCCAGCAGCCAAGAGGCAGGGGCTAGATATGGCTACACCTTC. Translated, it gives CASSQEAGARYGYTF.

This clone was seen a few times. The chain joins TRBV27 to TRBJ1-5, with D uncertain. The germline CDR1 and CDR2 sequences are MNHEY and SMNVEV (reference sequence). The CDR3 contains 15 residues. The ends were cut back, 7 bases at V and 0 bases at J, with 13 bases in the middle. In DNA form, the CDR3 reads TGTGCCAGCACCTTATCGGCTTTTAGCAATCAGCCCCAGCATTTT. Translated: CASTLSAFSNQPQHF.

The rearrangement links TRBV29-1 to TRBJ2-7, with TRBD1 matching 10 bases. With 6 bases clipped from V and 3 bases from J, the junction kept 5 bases outside the gene matches. The CDR3 is made up of 13 amino acids. The germline V gene encodes CDR1 SQVTM and CDR2 ANQGSEA. The CDR3 is CSVGDRGLYEQYF. DNA of the CDR3: TGCAGCGTAGGTGACAGGGGGCTCTACGAGCAGTACTTC.

The V gene is TRBV30, the J gene TRBJ2-7; 8 bases map to TRBD1. The CDR3 runs 15 residues. Germline loops: CDR1 GTSNPN, CDR2 SVGIG (reference sequence). The trim removed 8 bases at V and 1 base at J, leaving 13 bases unmatched. CDR3 in DNA: TGTGCCCGAGTGGAGACAGGGGCCCCTTCCTACGAGCAGTACTTC. Translating it yields CARVETGAPSYEQYF.

V is TRBV19 and J is TRBJ2-3, with 10 bases aligning to TRBD2. Germline CDR1 reads LNHDA; CDR2 reads SQIVND (reference sequence). V was clipped by 5 bases and J by 0 bases; unmatched bases: 5. The CDR3 runs to 16 residues. The CDR3 protein is CASSAKLAGSTDTQYF. CDR3 in DNA: TGTGCCAGTAGTGCGAAACTAGCGGGGAGCACAGATACGCAGTATTTT.

The chain links TRBV4-2 to TRBJ1-6; D gene uncertain. V lost 0 bases and J lost 9, with 15 bases in between. This CDR3 is built from 16 residues. CDR1 and CDR2 (germline): LGHNA, YNFKEQ. The CDR3 is CASSQEFSQVGSPLHF. DNA of the CDR3: TGTGCCAGCAGCCAAGAATTCTCCCAGGTCGGTTCACCCCTCCACTTT.

The chain recombines TRBV7-6 with TRBJ1-2; D may be TRBD1 (6 bases). The CDR3 consists of 14 residues. Trimming stripped 5 bases from V and 4 bases from J, with 14 bases between. The germline V gene encodes CDR1 SGHVS and CDR2 FNYEAQ. DNA of the CDR3: TGTGCCAGCAGCCCGAACAGGGCTGCCTATGGCTACACCTTC. Its translation is CASSPNRAAYGYTF.

The CDR3 is CASSPRTGDSYEQYF. The DNA of the CDR3 is TGTGCCAGTAGTCCCCGGACAGGGGATTCCTACGAGCAGTACTTC. The V call is TRBV19, the J call TRBJ2-7; 9 nucleotides match TRBD1. J was trimmed by 1 base and V by 5 bases; bases with no gene match: 6. Germline-derived CDR1 and CDR2 are LNHDA and SQIVND (reference sequence). CDR3 length equals 15 residues.

The chain employs TRBV5-4 and TRBJ2-7; D not resolved. Trimming pared 2 bases from V and 0 bases from J, leaving 9 bases between. This CDR3 comprises 14 residues. Germline-derived CDR1 and CDR2 are SGHNT and YYREEE (reference sequence). The chain's CDR3 is CASSFSVSSYEQYF. The CDR3 nucleotides are TGTGCCAGCAGCTTCTCCGTCAGCTCCTACGAGCAGTACTTC.

The CDR3 spells CASSYSRGLRNEQFF. In DNA form, the CDR3 reads TGTGCCAGCAGTTACTCGAGGGGACTTCGTAATGAGCAGTTCTTC. The chain links TRBV6-5 to TRBJ2-1; D may be TRBD2 (6 bases). The length of the CDR3 is 15 residues. V was clipped by 0 bases and J by 7 bases, with 13 bases between them. Germline CDR1 and CDR2: MNHEY and SVGAGI.

V gene TRBV5-6 combines with J gene TRBJ2-1; TRBD2 aligns across 12 bases. After removal of 4 bases from V and 8 bases from J, the junction contained 7 bases not matched to a gene. The germline V gene encodes CDR1 SGHDT and CDR2 YYEEEE. This CDR3 contains 15 residues. CDR3 bases: TGTGCCAGCAGCACGACTAGCGGGAGAAGGGATGAGCAGTTCTTC. Translating it yields CASSTTSGRRDEQFF.

The V gene is TRBV6-5, the J gene TRBJ2-3; 15 nucleotides line up with TRBD2. The CDR3 is 16 amino acids. J was trimmed by 8 bases and V by 4 bases; bases with no gene match: 7. The germline CDR1 and CDR2 sequences are MNHEY and SVGAGI. CDR3 sequence reads: CASSWTSGGGQGTQYF. DNA of the CDR3: TGTGCCAGCAGTTGGACTAGCGGGGGGGGTCAGGGTACGCAGTATTTT.

The V gene is TRBV6-1, the J gene TRBJ2-1, with D maybe TRBD1 (7 bases). CDR1 MNHNS and CDR2 SASEGT come from the germline V gene. The CDR3 loop spans 15 amino acids. The V gene lost 4 bases and the J gene lost 1 base, with 11 bases spanning the gap. The CDR3 DNA is TGTGCCAGCAGTGTCAGGGGGGATTCCTACAATGAGCAGTTCTTC. Amino acid sequence: CASSVRGDSYNEQFF.

The chain carries TRBV5-6 and TRBJ2-1, with 9 bases identical to TRBD2. CDR1 and CDR2 from the germline V gene are SGHDT and YYEEEE. V shed 5 bases and J 10 bases; nucleotides not matched to a gene: 13. The CDR3 totals 15 residues. The CDR3 loop is CASRIAGVPPREQFF. The DNA of the CDR3 is TGTGCCAGCAGGATAGCGGGAGTTCCTCCTAGGGAGCAGTTCTTC. Variable domain in full (rest from reference TRBV5-6 and TRBJ2-1): DAGVTQSPTHLIKTRGQQVTLRCSPKSGHDTVSWYQQALGQGPQFIFQYYEEEERQRGNFPDRFSGHQFPNYSSELNVNALLLGDSALYLCASRIAGVPPREQFFGPGTRLTVL.

The V gene is TRBV5-1, the J gene TRBJ2-7; TRBD2 matches 9 bases. The germline CDR1 and CDR2 sequences are SGHRS and YFSETQ. CDR3 length: 15 amino acids. V lost 5 bases to trimming and J lost 2 bases; unmatched junction nucleotides: 8. DNA of the CDR3: TGCGCCAGCAGTCTGACTAGCGGAAGCCCCTACGAGCAGTACTTC. Translated, it gives CASSLTSGSPYEQYF.